These 3 T cell receptor beta chains were all obtained from the same sample, sequenced in a study of blood T cell repertoires in COVID-19. Sequencing used immunoSEQ multiplex PCR; TCRdb keeps in-frame clones, though not all of them. The table has a few hundred thousand clones, about 89% seen once; the top ten hold less than 2.5%. Sequences were obtained from PBMCs or T cells enriched from blood (not recorded which). These receptors all come from a man aged 35-49 years in a cohort exposed to, infected with or recovered from COVID-19 (not recorded which).

This clone came up a few times. V is TRBV14 and J is TRBJ2-7; 9 bases match TRBD2. This CDR3 has 15 residues. The junction had 4 bases not matched to a gene; V was cut back by 4 bases and J by 0 bases. Germline CDR1 and CDR2: SGHDN and FVKESK. In nucleotides, the CDR3 is TGTGCCAGCAGCCTACTAGCGGGCCTCTCCTACGAGCAGTACTTC. Translating it yields CASSLLAGLSYEQYF.

V usage is TRBV6-4 and J usage is TRBJ2-7; 10 bases map to TRBD2. The CDR3 covers 14 residues. In germline, CDR1 is MRHNA, CDR2 SNTAGT. After removal of 7 bases from V and 4 bases from J, the junction contained 7 bases not matched to a gene. The CDR3 reads CASTSGTSVYEQYF. The CDR3 nucleotides are TGTGCCAGCACTTCCGGGACTAGCGTATACGAGCAGTACTTC.

CDR3 in DNA: TGCGCCAGCAGCTTGTCTCCCGGCTCCTACAATGAGCAGTTCTTC. Protein: CASSLSPGSYNEQFF. This chain uses TRBV5-1 with TRBJ2-1; D not resolved. The CDR3 consists of 15 residues. V was shortened by 1 base and J by 0 bases, with 8 bases between the two germline ends. Germline CDR1 reads SGHRS; CDR2 reads YFSETQ.